This T cell receptor (beta chain) was profiled in a study of T cell responses to AZD1222 COVID-19 vaccine. In germline, CDR1 is SGHRS, CDR2 YFSETQ. The CDR3 has 16 amino acids. J lost 5 bases, V lost 5 bases, and 14 bases had no gene match. Worth noting for this clone: Its antigen is unknown.

Regarding the study as a whole: At baseline, seropositivity was found in only 5 to 7 AZD1222 recipients. Two AZD1222 administrations were followed by greater Spike-specific TCR breadth and depth. Females outnumbered males among donors, who were mostly white British; clonal diversity was possibly underestimated. Vaccine-associated CD4 TCRs spanned spike, dominant at 160-218 and 743-854.

Only in-frame clones appear in the TCRdb table, and some are missing; sequencing was by immunoSEQ multiplex PCR. The sample comprises some 170,000 clones, around 90% of which are singletons, and 4% to 4.5% rests with the top ten. This TCR was recovered from an adult who received the MenACWY meningococcal vaccine as a control. The chain employs TRBV5-1 and TRBJ2-3; 7 nucleotides line up with TRBD2. This sample comprised peripheral blood, obtained 28 days after the second dose of the MenACWY control vaccine. CDR3 DNA sequence: TGCGCCAGCAGGGGGAAAGCGGGACCCCAGGAAGATACGCAGTATTTT. Translated: CASRGKAGPQEDTQYF.